This is a list of T cell receptor beta chains from one sample in a study of CD8+ T cells in alopecia areata. The repertoire was sequenced with immunoSEQ multiplex PCR; TCRdb's copy has only in-frame clones and lacks some. The sample yields about 150,000 clones, over 45% seen once. Sequenced sample: CD4+ T cells sorted from blood. The receptors were gathered from a human donor with alopecia areata. Each CDR3 is given with its conserved first and last residue. The D gene is left open where the match is weak. Size is stated for part of the rows, as once, few or many counts, or as a class when the clone is expanded.

>few|TRBV29-1|13|NA|TRBJ2-2
TGCAGCGTTGCCCGGGAAGCGGCCGGGGAGCTGTTTTTT
CSVAREAAGELFF
>NA|TRBV7-6|14|TRBD2|TRBJ2-1
TGTGCCAGCAGCCGGGGACTAGCTTACAATGAGCAGTTCTTC
CASSRGLAYNEQFF
>NA|TRBV30|11|NA|TRBJ2-1
TGTGCCTGGAGTAGTTTAGATGAGCAGTTCTTC
CAWSSLDEQFF
>NA|TRBV30|15|NA|TRBJ1-5
TGTGCCTGGAGTCCGGGATTGAGGAGCAATCAGCCCCAGCATTTT
CAWSPGLRSNQPQHF
>few|TRBV7-6|15|TRBD1|TRBJ2-3
TGTGCCAGCAGCCTAAGGACAGGGGGTGGAGATACGCAGTATTTT
CASSLRTGGGDTQYF
>NA|TRBV5-1|15|TRBD1|TRBJ2-7
TGCGCCAGCAGCTTGGTCGGACAGGGGAGGTACGAGCAGTACTTC
CASSLVGQGRYEQYF
>once|TRBV5-1|16|TRBD2|TRBJ2-7
TGCGCCAGCAGCTCCGGACTAGCGGGAGAAACCTACGAGCAGTACTTC
CASSSGLAGETYEQYF
>NA|TRBV5-4|14|TRBD1|TRBJ2-7
TGTGCCAGCAGAACACAGGGGAGCTCCTACGAGCAGTACTTC
CASRTQGSSYEQYF
>NA|TRBV6-1|13|NA|TRBJ1-5
TGTGCCAGCAGATACGACAGATTACAGCCCCAGCATTTT
CASRYDRLQPQHF
>few|TRBV30|14|NA|TRBJ1-2
TGTGCCTGGAGTGTACAAGGCGGAGACAGCGGCTACACCTTC
CAWSVQGGDSGYTF
>few|TRBV28|14|NA|TRBJ1-5
TGTGCCAGCAGTTTATTGGGAGTGTTACAGCCCCAGCATTTT
CASSLLGVLQPQHF
>few|TRBV4-2|15|TRBD2|TRBJ2-7
TGTGCCAGCAGCCACCGACTAGCGGGAGAGTACGAGCAGTACTTC
CASSHRLAGEYEQYF
>NA|TRBV28|15|TRBD1|TRBJ2-6
TGTGCCAGCGGACAGGGAAGCTCTGGGGCCAACGTCCTGACTTTC
CASGQGSSGANVLTF
>few|TRBV29-1|13|NA|TRBJ1-2
TGCAGCGTTGTCACGGCGAAACGGCTTGGCTACACCTTC
CSVVTAKRLGYTF
>NA|TRBV7-9|12|NA|TRBJ1-2
TGTGCCAGCACTATCCGGGGGCTTAGCTACACCTTC
CASTIRGLSYTF
>NA|TRBV29-1|13|TRBD1|TRBJ2-3
TGCAGCGAAGGGGGCCTCAACACAGATACGCAGTATTTT
CSEGGLNTDTQYF
>NA|TRBV30|12|NA|TRBJ2-1
TGTGCCTGGAGTACGAGCGAGGGTGAGCAGTTCTTC
CAWSTSEGEQFF
>NA|TRBV28|12|NA|TRBJ1-2
TGTGCCAGCAGTTCACAGGGAGCCGGCTACACCTTC
CASSSQGAGYTF
>NA|TRBV2|15|NA|TRBJ2-7
TGTGCCAGCACCGAAAGAGTGGGGGCCTCATACGAGCAGTACTTC
CASTERVGASYEQYF
>few|TRBV7-6|14|NA|TRBJ2-6
TGTGCCAGCAGCTTAGCGACCGGGGCCAACGTCCTGACTTTC
CASSLATGANVLTF
>few|TRBV30|14|TRBD1|TRBJ1-2
TGTGCCTGCAGGGGGCTACAAGCTAACTATGGCTACACCTTC
CACRGLQANYGYTF
>few|TRBV28|12|NA|TRBJ1-1
TGTGCCAGCAGTTCGGGTTACACTGAAGCTTTCTTT
CASSSGYTEAFF
>NA|TRBV7-2|14|NA|TRBJ2-7
TGTGCCAGCAGCTTAAGTGGGAGTTCCTACGAGCAGTACTTC
CASSLSGSSYEQYF
>NA|TRBV5-1|15|NA|TRBJ2-3
TGCGCCAGCAGCCCCAGACCCCATAGCACAGATACGCAGTATTTT
CASSPRPHSTDTQYF
>NA|TRBV7-9|16|TRBD2|TRBJ2-5
TGTGCCAGCAGTTCCGGGACTAGCGGGAGCGGTGGGACCCAGTACTTC
CASSSGTSGSGGTQYF
>NA|TRBV28|15|TRBD1|TRBJ2-3
TGTGCCAGCAGTCCAGGGGGCGCCGGCACAGATACGCAGTATTTT
CASSPGGAGTDTQYF
>NA|TRBV30|14|TRBD1|TRBJ2-4
TGTGCCTGGAGTGTACTTGGTCAGGGGGCGGCTCAGTACTTC
CAWSVLGQGAAQYF
>NA|TRBV11-1|11|NA|TRBJ2-2
TGTGCCAGCAGCCATCTCGGGGAGCTGTTTTTT
CASSHLGELFF
>few|TRBV29-1|13|TRBD1|TRBJ1-5
TGCAGCGTTGGGATAGGGGGCGGTCAGCCCCAGCATTTT
CSVGIGGGQPQHF
>few|TRBV30|14|NA|TRBJ1-1
TGTGCCTGGAGTTGGGCCCCCCGGAACACTGAAGCTTTCTTT
CAWSWAPRNTEAFF
>NA|TRBV14|18|NA|TRBJ2-1
TGTGCCAGCAGCCAACCTTGGCGGGCCTACCCTTCAGACAATGAGCAGTTCTTC
CASSQPWRAYPSDNEQFF
>NA|TRBV9|15|NA|TRBJ1-2
TGTGCCAGCAGCGTAGACCCAGGGGTGGGCTATGGCTACACCTTC
CASSVDPGVGYGYTF
>NA|TRBV7-6|15|NA|TRBJ2-7
TGTGCCAGCAGCTTAGGGACGGGGCCCAACTACGAGCAGTACTTC
CASSLGTGPNYEQYF
>NA|TRBV6-5|15|NA|TRBJ2-7
TGTGCCAGCAGTTACTCTGCCGGATGGGGCTACGAGCAGTACTTC
CASSYSAGWGYEQYF
>NA|TRBV7-9|15|TRBD2|TRBJ2-1
TGTGCCAGCAGCTTCCAAGCTAGCGGGAACAATGAGCAGTTCTTC
CASSFQASGNNEQFF
>NA|TRBV14|13|NA|TRBJ2-1
TGTGCCAGCAGCCCCGGCTCCTACAATGAGCAGTTCTTC
CASSPGSYNEQFF
>few|TRBV30|14|NA|TRBJ1-2
TGTGCCTGGAGTGTCGCGAGAGGGGCGAGCGGCTACACCTTC
CAWSVARGASGYTF
>few|TRBV2|11|NA|TRBJ2-1
TGTGCCAGCAGTGAAGCGGCAGGGCAGTTCTTC
CASSEAAGQFF
>NA|TRBV5-1|16|TRBD2|TRBJ2-1
TGCGCCAGCAGCCAATCACTAGCGGGAATCTACAATGAGCAGTTCTTC
CASSQSLAGIYNEQFF
>NA|TRBV5-1|14|NA|TRBJ1-1
TGCGCCAGCAGCCAGAGGCTAATGGACAGTGAAGCTTTCTTT
CASSQRLMDSEAFF
>NA|TRBV27|15|TRBD2|TRBJ2-7
TGTGCCAGCAGTTTACTAGCGGGGAGCTCCTACGAGCAGTACTTC
CASSLLAGSSYEQYF
>NA|TRBV5-1|13|TRBD1|TRBJ1-1
TGCGCCAGCAGCCCTCAGGGGGCCTCTGAAGCTTTCTTT
CASSPQGASEAFF
>NA|TRBV7-9|14|NA|TRBJ2-7
TGTGCCAGCAGCCCTTCTGGCCGGGGCTACGAGCAGTACTTC
CASSPSGRGYEQYF
>NA|TRBV15|15|NA|TRBJ1-2
TGTGCCACCAGCAGAGAGTCGGGGACCTACTATGGCTACACCTTC
CATSRESGTYYGYTF
>NA|TRBV5-4|13|NA|TRBJ2-1
TGTGCCAGCACCCATCAAAATACCGATGAGCAGTTCTTC
CASTHQNTDEQFF
>NA|TRBV5-1|17|TRBD2|TRBJ2-1
TGCGCCAGCAGCTTGGTGGCTAGCGGGACTCTCTACAATGAGCAGTTCTTC
CASSLVASGTLYNEQFF
>NA|TRBV27|17|TRBD2|TRBJ2-1
TGTGCCAGCAGTAACCCACGACTAGCGGGAATTGCTAATGAGCAGTTCTTC
CASSNPRLAGIANEQFF
>NA|TRBV5-1|17|NA|TRBJ2-1
TGCGCCAGCAGCTTGGAGGCCGGGATAGGCTCCTACAATGAGCAGTTCTTC
CASSLEAGIGSYNEQFF
>NA|TRBV19|14|TRBD1|TRBJ2-7
TGTGCCAGTACAAGGACAGGGGGAGCCTACGAGCAGTACTTC
CASTRTGGAYEQYF
>NA|TRBV29-1|11|NA|TRBJ1-4
TGCAGCGTTGAAGTTAATGAAAAACTGTTTTTT
CSVEVNEKLFF
>NA|TRBV18|13|NA|TRBJ2-7
TGTGCCAGCTCAACAGGGAACTCCTACGAGCAGTACTTC
CASSTGNSYEQYF
>few|TRBV28|13|NA|TRBJ1-5
TGTGCCAGCAGTTTCCCTCCGCGGCAGCCCCAGCATTTT
CASSFPPRQPQHF
>NA|TRBV5-1|13|NA|TRBJ2-5
TGCGCCAGCAGCTTACCTGGGGGAGAGACCCAGTACTTC
CASSLPGGETQYF
>NA|TRBV6-1|15|NA|TRBJ2-1
TGTGCCAGCAGTGCAGGGGGGGGGATTTACAATGAGCAGTTCTTC
CASSAGGGIYNEQFF
>NA|TRBV5-1|16|TRBD2|TRBJ2-1
TGCGCCAGCAGCTTGGCCGCCACTAGCGGAAACAATGAGCAGTTCTTC
CASSLAATSGNNEQFF
>NA|TRBV28|12|NA|TRBJ2-7
TGTGCCAGCAAGCGAGCGCCCTACGAGCAGTACTTC
CASKRAPYEQYF
>NA|TRBV25-1|12|NA|TRBJ1-1
TGTGCCAGCAGTGAAGCTCCCACTGAAGCTTTCTTT
CASSEAPTEAFF
>NA|TRBV21-1|14|NA|TRBJ1-1
TGTGCCAGCAGCATCCGACAGGGTGCCACTGAAGCTTTCTTT
CASSIRQGATEAFF
>NA|TRBV5-1|13|NA|TRBJ1-1
TGCGCCAGCAGCCCACAGGTTAACACTGAAGCTTTCTTT
CASSPQVNTEAFF